Each of the 13 T cell receptor beta chains below was sequenced from the same sample in a study of early T cells in non-severe SARS-CoV-2 infection. TCRdb recomputed calls from the 5' RACE reads with MiXCR, one row per CDR3 protein. Here the sample spans around 58,000 distinct CDR3 sequences, around 4.6% being singletons. Sequencing was performed on whole blood. These receptors originate from an adult who was a healthcare worker with PCR-confirmed SARS-CoV-2 infection or an uninfected control (not recorded which).

This sequence joins TRBV7-6 and TRBJ2-1, with 10 bases that match TRBD2. This CDR3 is 15 amino acids long. Trimming at V came to 2 bases and at J to 7 bases, leaving 5 bases not matched to a gene. CDR1 and CDR2 from the germline V gene are SGHVS and FNYEAQ. The CDR3 protein is CASSLTSGAGNEQFF. CDR3 in DNA: TGTGCCAGCAGCTTAACTAGCGGGGCCGGGAATGAGCAGTTCTTC.

The chain is built from TRBV5-6 and TRBJ2-7, with TRBD2 matching over 7 bases. Germline trimming cut 3 bases from V and 2 bases from J; bases unmatched to any gene: 5. In germline, CDR1 is SGHDT, CDR2 YYEEEE. This CDR3 region has 14 residues. CDR3 protein: CASSYAGEPYEQYF. CDR3 sequence (DNA): TGTGCCAGCAGCTACGCGGGGGAACCCTACGAGCAGTACTTC.

The J gene is TRBJ2-6, the V gene TRBV12-3 or TRBV12-4; D not resolved. Trimming pared 6 bases from V and 3 bases from J, leaving 6 bases between. The CDR3 spans 13 residues. The CDR3 spells CASRGIGANVLTF. In DNA form, the CDR3 reads TGTGCCAGCAGGGGAATTGGGGCCAACGTCCTGACTTTC.

This clonotype was seen at least ten times. The rearrangement links TRBV11-3 to TRBJ2-2; TRBD2 agrees at 12 bases. Germline CDR1 is SGHNT and CDR2 is YENEEA. This CDR3 comprises 15 residues. With 5 bases clipped from V and 3 bases from J, the junction kept 1 base outside the gene matches. CDR3 bases: TGTGCCAGCAGCACTAGCGGGGGGTACACCGGGGAGCTGTTTTTT. Protein: CASSTSGGYTGELFF. The whole variable domain, remainder taken from reference TRBV11-3 and TRBJ2-2, is EAGVVQSPRYKIIEKKQPVAFWCNPISGHNTLYWYLQNLGQGPELLIRYENEEAVDDSQLPKDRFSAERLKGVDSTLKIQPAELGDSAVYLCASSTSGGYTGELFFGEGSRLTVL.

This clonotype was detected many times. The rearrangement links TRBV6-1 to TRBJ1-5; 9 nucleotides match TRBD1. Looked up from germline, CDR1 is MNHNS and CDR2 is SASEGT. The J segment lost 0 bases and the V segment lost 6 bases, leaving 6 bases of the junction unmatched. The length of the CDR3 is 16 residues. CDR3 bases: TGTGCCAGCAGAGACAGGGGGGGTTATAGCAATCAGCCCCAGCATTTT. It codes for CASRDRGGYSNQPQHF.

This clonotype was seen more than once but under ten times. This rearrangement joins TRBV7-2 to TRBJ1-1; the D is unclear. The V gene lost 4 bases and the J gene lost 11 bases, with 23 bases spanning the gap. The CDR3 extends over 15 amino acids. Germline CDR1 and CDR2: SGHTA and FQGNSA. The DNA of the CDR3 is TGTGCCAGCAGCTCCTCCCCGGGCCCAGCGGAAAGGGCTTTCTTT. Translating it yields CASSSSPGPAERAFF.

This clonotype was observed at least ten times. V gene TRBV18 combines with J gene TRBJ1-5; D unresolved. Germline CDR1 reads KGHSH; CDR2 reads LQKENI. The CDR3 is 14 amino acids. V lost 3 bases, J lost 4 bases, and 10 bases lay in between. The CDR3 here is CASSPFTGNQPQHF. The DNA for the CDR3 is TGTGCCAGCTCACCGTTCACGGGGAATCAGCCCCAGCATTTT.

The sample holds many counts of this clonotype. The genes are TRBV7-2 and TRBJ2-1; 9 bases map to TRBD2. V shed 4 bases and J 7 bases; nucleotides not matched to a gene: 14. The CDR3 extends over 17 amino acids. The germline V gene has CDR1 SGHTA and CDR2 FQGNSA. The CDR3 loop reads CASSSPGAGGTRNEQFF. The CDR3 region has the DNA TGTGCCAGCAGCTCCCCGGGAGCGGGAGGCACCCGGAATGAGCAGTTCTTC.

This clonotype was seen at least ten times. The chain carries TRBV24-1 and TRBJ2-1; 8 nucleotides align to TRBD2. Germline V lookup: CDR1 KGHDR, CDR2 SFDVKD. The CDR3 totals 15 residues. The trim removed 5 bases at V and 5 bases at J, leaving 7 bases unmatched. This CDR3 reads CATSGPSGLDNEQFF. The CDR3 nucleotides read TGTGCCACCAGTGGCCCTAGCGGGCTCGACAATGAGCAGTTCTTC.

This clonotype has only a few counts. J is TRBJ2-6 and V is TRBV24-1, with a tentative D call TRBD2 (5 bases). V was trimmed by 5 bases and J by 2 bases, leaving 18 bases between them. CDR3 length: 18 amino acids. Germline V CDR1 and CDR2: KGHDR, SFDVKD. The CDR3 reads CATSGRLPGVPGANVLTF. DNA of the CDR3: TGTGCCACCAGTGGCAGATTACCCGGGGTACCTGGGGCCAACGTCCTGACTTTC.

At least ten counts were recorded for this clonotype. This sequence joins TRBV5-1 and TRBJ2-1; TRBD2 matches at 7 bases. Germline values: CDR1 SGHRS, CDR2 YFSETQ. J was trimmed by 3 bases and V by 0 bases; bases with no gene match: 3. This CDR3 is built from 15 residues. DNA for the CDR3: TGCGCCAGCAGCTTGGCAGCTAGCGGCTACAATGAGCAGTTCTTC. This sequence encodes CASSLAASGYNEQFF.

V is TRBV5-8 and J is TRBJ1-6; 10 bases fit TRBD1. Germline CDR1 reads SGHTS; CDR2 reads YDEGEE. With V trimmed by 0 bases and J by 5 bases, 11 bases remained unmatched. This CDR3 spans 19 amino acids. The CDR3 region is CASSLVTGQGFAHNSPLHF. DNA of the CDR3: TGTGCCAGCAGCTTGGTGACGGGACAGGGGTTCGCCCATAATTCACCCCTCCACTTT. The full variable domain, its missing parts supplied by reference TRBV5-8 and TRBJ1-6, is EAGVTQSPTHLIKTRGQQATLRCSPISGHTSVYWYQQALGLGLQFLLWYDEGEERNRGNFPPRFSGRQFPNYSSELNVNALELEDSALYLCASSLVTGQGFAHNSPLHFGNGTRLTVT.

This clonotype has a count of ten or more. The chain has TRBV12-3 or TRBV12-4 and TRBJ1-4; perhaps TRBD1 as D (6 bases). The CDR3 is 18 residues long. Trimming left V 0 bases short and J 0 bases short, with 14 bases between. As DNA, the CDR3 is TGTGCCAGCAGTTTAGCGGAGGGGGAGGGTCCAACTAATGAAAAACTGTTTTTT. Its protein product is CASSLAEGEGPTNEKLFF.